The subject of this entry is one T cell receptor (beta chain). The target antigen is unknown. Trimming stripped 0 bases from V and 7 bases from J, with 12 bases between. CDR1 and CDR2 from the germline V gene are LGHNA and YSLEER. The CDR3 totals 15 residues. With a J-beta primer mix and a sample-barcoded 5' primer, a second PCR ran 7 to 11 cycles. TCRdb redid the calling of the 5' RACE reads with MiXCR, one entry per CDR3 protein. The table has about 670,000 distinct CDR3 sequences, around two fifths seen once. This sample is part of a study of blood T cells in healthy people across ages. General study points: Samples with more naive T cells showed higher observed beta diversity.

The clonotype was recovered from a man older than 75 in good health. The chain combines TRBV4-3 with TRBJ2-2; D gene unclear. Sample: blood. Here the CDR3 reads CASSQEIGIDGELFF. In nucleotides, the CDR3 is TGCGCCAGCAGCCAAGAAATAGGGATTGACGGGGAGCTGTTTTTT.